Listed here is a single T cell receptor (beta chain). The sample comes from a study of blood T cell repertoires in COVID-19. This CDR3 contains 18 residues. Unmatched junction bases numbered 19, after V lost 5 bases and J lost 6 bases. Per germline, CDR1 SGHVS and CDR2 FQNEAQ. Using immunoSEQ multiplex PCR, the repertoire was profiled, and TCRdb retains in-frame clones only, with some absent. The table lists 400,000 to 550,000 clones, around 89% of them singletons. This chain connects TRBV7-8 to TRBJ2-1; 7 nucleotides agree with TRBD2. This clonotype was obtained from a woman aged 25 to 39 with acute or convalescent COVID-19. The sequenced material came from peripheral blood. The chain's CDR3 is CASSIPDMLRGSSNEQFF. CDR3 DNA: TGTGCCAGCAGCATCCCCGATATGTTGCGGGGGTCTTCCAATGAGCAGTTCTTC.